This T cell receptor (beta chain) was found in a study of T cell responses to AZD1222 COVID-19 vaccine. There are 13 residues in the CDR3. V was shortened by 7 bases and J by 6 bases, with 15 bases between the two germline ends. The germline CDR1 and CDR2 sequences are LGHDT and YNNKEL (reference sequence). Profiled with immunoSEQ multiplex PCR; TCRdb holds only in-frame clones, not every one. The data contain approximately 67,000 clones, under 90% of them singletons. Pooling was applied to second doses at about 4 or about 12 weeks. The origin of this receptor is an adult who received the AZD1222 COVID-19 vaccine. The input for sequencing was peripheral blood, taken 28 days after the second AZD1222 dose. The chain employs TRBV3-1 (or the pseudogene TRBV3-2) and TRBJ1-1, with D unclear. CDR3 loop: CASTYLSDSEAFF. The CDR3 DNA follows: TGTGCCAGCACCTATCTCTCGGACTCTGAAGCTTTCTTT.